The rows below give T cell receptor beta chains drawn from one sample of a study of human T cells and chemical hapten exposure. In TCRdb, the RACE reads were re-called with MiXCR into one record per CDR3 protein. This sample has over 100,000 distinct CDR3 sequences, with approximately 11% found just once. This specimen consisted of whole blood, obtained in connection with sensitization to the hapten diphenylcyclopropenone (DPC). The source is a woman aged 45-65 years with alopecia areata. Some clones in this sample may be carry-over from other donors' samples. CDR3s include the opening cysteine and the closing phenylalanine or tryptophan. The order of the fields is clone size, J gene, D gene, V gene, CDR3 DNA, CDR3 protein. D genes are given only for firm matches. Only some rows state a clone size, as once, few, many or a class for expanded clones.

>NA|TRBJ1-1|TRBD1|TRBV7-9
TGTGCCAGCAGCTTGGCGGGACAGTTGGACACTGAAGCTTTCTTT
CASSLAGQLDTEAFF
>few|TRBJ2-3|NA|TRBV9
TGTGCCAGCAGCGTAGCTTCGGGGTTCGGCACAGATACGCAGTATTTT
CASSVASGFGTDTQYF
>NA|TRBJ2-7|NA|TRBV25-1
TGTGCCAGCAGTGAATATCAAACAGCCGCCGACGAGCAGTACTTC
CASSEYQTAADEQYF
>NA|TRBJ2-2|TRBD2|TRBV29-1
TGCAGCGTTATTAGCGGGGGAGGCACCGGGGAGCTGTTTTTT
CSVISGGGTGELFF
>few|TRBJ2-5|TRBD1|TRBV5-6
TGTGCCAGCAGGACAGGGGGGGAGACCCAGTACTTC
CASRTGGETQYF
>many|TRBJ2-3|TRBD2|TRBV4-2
TGTGCCAGCAGCCAAGATACCAGCGGGGGGGCGGTCACAGATACGCAGTATTTT
CASSQDTSGGAVTDTQYF
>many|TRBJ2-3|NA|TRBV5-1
TGCGCCAGCAGCTTGTCTTCCGGGACAAGACGCACAGATACGCAGTATTTT
CASSLSSGTRRTDTQYF
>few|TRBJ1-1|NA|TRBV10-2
TGCGCCAGCAGTGAGTCCAGAGTTGGTGAAGCTTTCTTT
CASSESRVGEAFF
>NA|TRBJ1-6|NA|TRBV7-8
TGTGCCAGCAGCTCACTTCGGGGACCGAATAATTCACCCCTCCACTTT
CASSSLRGPNNSPLHF
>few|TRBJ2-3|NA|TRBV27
TGTGCCAGCAGTTTATCCGGGGACCCAGATACGCAGTATTTT
CASSLSGDPDTQYF
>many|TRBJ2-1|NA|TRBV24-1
TGTGCCACCAGTGATCCAGGGAGCTCCTACAATGAGCAGTTCTTC
CATSDPGSSYNEQFF
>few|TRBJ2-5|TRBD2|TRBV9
TGTGCCAGCAGCTCCGGGACTAGCGGGGAGACCCAGTACTTC
CASSSGTSGETQYF
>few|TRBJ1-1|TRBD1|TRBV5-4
TGTGCCAGCAGCAAGACAGGGGACACTGAAGCTTTCTTT
CASSKTGDTEAFF
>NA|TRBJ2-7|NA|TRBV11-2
TGTGCCAGCAGTTACCGGGACACTTACTTC
CASSYRDTYF
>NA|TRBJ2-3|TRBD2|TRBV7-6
TGTGCCAGCAGCCCCGAAGCTAGCGGGTTCTCTAGCACAGATACGCAGTATTTT
CASSPEASGFSSTDTQYF
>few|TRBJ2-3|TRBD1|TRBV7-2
TGTGCCAGCAGCTTAGCCCTACAGGGGCGGGATACGCAGTATTTT
CASSLALQGRDTQYF
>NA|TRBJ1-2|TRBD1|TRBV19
TGTGCCAGTAGCGGACAGGGGGCCCAACGCTCAAAAGCTAACTATGGCTACACCTTC
CASSGQGAQRSKANYGYTF
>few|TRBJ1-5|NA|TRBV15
TGTGCCACCAGCCAGGGGTTAAGCAATCAGCCCCAGCATTTT
CATSQGLSNQPQHF
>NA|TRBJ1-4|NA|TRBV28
TGTGCCAGCAGCCATGGGGGAAATAATGAAAAACTGTTTTTT
CASSHGGNNEKLFF
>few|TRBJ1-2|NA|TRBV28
TGTGCCAGCTATGATGGGCAAGGTGGCTACACCTTC
CASYDGQGGYTF
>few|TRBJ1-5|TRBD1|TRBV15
TGTGCCACCAGCAGAGATACAGGGACAGGTTATCAGCCCCAGCATTTT
CATSRDTGTGYQPQHF
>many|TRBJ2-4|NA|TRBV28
TGTGCCAGCAGCCAACTGGGAGAAGTAGCCAAAAACATTCAGTACTTC
CASSQLGEVAKNIQYF
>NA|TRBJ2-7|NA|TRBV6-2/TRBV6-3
TGTGCCAGCAGTTATGAGGGATTCTACGAGCAGTACTTC
CASSYEGFYEQYF
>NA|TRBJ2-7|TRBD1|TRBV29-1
TGCAGCGTAGGGACAGGGGGTTACGAGCAGTACTTC
CSVGTGGYEQYF
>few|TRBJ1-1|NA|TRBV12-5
TGTGCTAGTGGTTTGGTACGAGATGGTCAGACCCTTAGGGGCACTGAAGCTTTCTTT
CASGLVRDGQTLRGTEAFF
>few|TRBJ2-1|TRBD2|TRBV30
TGTGCCTGGAGGGCGGGAGGGGAAGGTGAGCAGTTCTTC
CAWRAGGEGEQFF
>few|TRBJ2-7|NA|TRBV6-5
TGTGCCAGCGCCAATCAGTACGAGCAGTACTTC
CASANQYEQYF